These T cell receptor beta chains were read from a single sample in a study of shared clonotypes between healthy human individuals. TCRdb keeps only in-frame clones here, not all; method: immunoSEQ multiplex PCR. The sample lists some 2,500,000 clones, 80% to 95% occurring once. Sequenced material: naive CD4+ T cells from PBMCs. These receptors came from a man aged 18 to 30 in good health. Some clones in this sample may be carry-over from other donors' samples. CDR3s include the opening cysteine and the closing phenylalanine or tryptophan. Fields, in order: D gene, V gene, J gene, clone size, CDR3 protein, CDR3 DNA. The D gene is left open where the match is weak. A clone size is listed for some rows: how often the clone was seen (once, few, many), or a class if it is expanded.

D gene: -; V gene: TRBV5-1; J gene: TRBJ2-5; clone size: -; CDR3 protein: CASSSGDASQETQYF; CDR3 DNA: TGCGCCAGCAGCTCGGGGGATGCGTCACAAGAGACCCAGTACTTC
D gene: -; V gene: TRBV14; J gene: TRBJ2-7; clone size: few; CDR3 protein: CASSLRGRPYEQYF; CDR3 DNA: TGTGCCAGCAGCCTCAGGGGCCGCCCGTACGAGCAGTACTTC
D gene: -; V gene: TRBV5-1; J gene: TRBJ1-1; clone size: few; CDR3 protein: CASSLEGWTEAFF; CDR3 DNA: TGCGCCAGCAGCTTAGAGGGGTGGACTGAAGCTTTCTTT
D gene: TRBD2; V gene: TRBV7-9; J gene: TRBJ2-1; clone size: -; CDR3 protein: CASSSTSGMGNEQFF; CDR3 DNA: TGTGCCAGCAGCTCTACTAGCGGGATGGGGAATGAGCAGTTCTTC
D gene: -; V gene: TRBV5-1; J gene: TRBJ1-4; clone size: -; CDR3 protein: CASSPREGSRGSDEKLFF; CDR3 DNA: TGCGCCAGCAGCCCCCGCGAAGGGTCGCGTGGTTCAGACGAAAAACTGTTTTTT
D gene: TRBD2; V gene: TRBV29-1; J gene: TRBJ2-7; clone size: -; CDR3 protein: CSVSGTSGKGYEQYF; CDR3 DNA: TGCAGCGTTTCCGGGACTAGCGGAAAGGGGTACGAGCAGTACTTC
D gene: TRBD2; V gene: TRBV7-2; J gene: TRBJ2-1; clone size: -; CDR3 protein: CASRAAGGPYNEQFF; CDR3 DNA: TGTGCCAGCAGGGCAGCGGGAGGCCCATACAATGAGCAGTTCTTC
D gene: TRBD1; V gene: TRBV7-3; J gene: TRBJ2-7; clone size: -; CDR3 protein: CASSLRADRGGEQYF; CDR3 DNA: TGTGCCAGCAGCTTAAGAGCTGACAGGGGGGGCGAGCAGTACTTC
D gene: -; V gene: TRBV2; J gene: TRBJ1-2; clone size: -; CDR3 protein: CASSVEGLGNYGYTF; CDR3 DNA: TGTGCCAGCAGTGTAGAAGGGCTGGGGAACTATGGCTACACCTTC
D gene: TRBD2; V gene: TRBV7-2; J gene: TRBJ2-7; clone size: -; CDR3 protein: CASSTTGRAGGSYEQYF; CDR3 DNA: TGTGCCAGCAGCACTACCGGGAGGGCAGGAGGCTCCTACGAGCAGTACTTC
D gene: -; V gene: TRBV27; J gene: TRBJ2-7; clone size: -; CDR3 protein: CASSLRLGHYEQYF; CDR3 DNA: TGTGCCAGCAGTTTGCGACTGGGCCACTACGAGCAGTACTTC
D gene: -; V gene: TRBV5-1; J gene: TRBJ1-1; clone size: -; CDR3 protein: CASRFSGNTEAFF; CDR3 DNA: TGCGCCAGCAGGTTCTCCGGGAACACTGAAGCTTTCTTT
D gene: -; V gene: TRBV2; J gene: TRBJ2-7; clone size: -; CDR3 protein: CASSDNGLWQYF; CDR3 DNA: TGTGCCAGCAGTGATAACGGGCTTTGGCAGTACTTC
D gene: TRBD1; V gene: TRBV28; J gene: TRBJ1-2; clone size: -; CDR3 protein: CASSLMGQGYGYTF; CDR3 DNA: TGTGCCAGCAGTTTAATGGGACAGGGGTATGGCTACACCTTC
D gene: TRBD1; V gene: TRBV7-3; J gene: TRBJ1-2; clone size: -; CDR3 protein: CASSPQGALGYTF; CDR3 DNA: TGTGCCAGCAGCCCACAGGGGGCCCTTGGCTACACCTTC
D gene: TRBD2; V gene: TRBV30; J gene: TRBJ2-3; clone size: few; CDR3 protein: CAWSAGGPDTQYF; CDR3 DNA: TGTGCCTGGAGCGCGGGAGGCCCAGATACGCAGTATTTT
D gene: TRBD1; V gene: TRBV19; J gene: TRBJ2-2; clone size: -; CDR3 protein: CASGTGNTGELFF; CDR3 DNA: TGTGCCAGTGGGACAGGGAACACCGGGGAGCTGTTTTTT
D gene: -; V gene: TRBV5-4; J gene: TRBJ2-3; clone size: once; CDR3 protein: CASSPTTSSADTQYF; CDR3 DNA: TGTGCCAGCAGCCCCACTACTAGCTCGGCAGATACGCAGTATTTT
D gene: -; V gene: TRBV19; J gene: TRBJ1-2; clone size: once; CDR3 protein: CASSSPALFKGYTF; CDR3 DNA: TGTGCCAGTAGTTCCCCTGCTCTATTTAAAGGCTACACCTTC
D gene: -; V gene: TRBV15; J gene: TRBJ1-2; clone size: -; CDR3 protein: CATKERPGRHYGYTF; CDR3 DNA: TGTGCCACCAAAGAAAGACCGGGACGTCACTATGGCTACACCTTC
D gene: -; V gene: TRBV7-2; J gene: TRBJ1-1; clone size: -; CDR3 protein: CASSLAGGVAGTEAFF; CDR3 DNA: TGTGCCAGCAGCTTAGCGGGGGGAGTGGCAGGGACTGAAGCTTTCTTT
D gene: -; V gene: TRBV7-9; J gene: TRBJ1-1; clone size: once; CDR3 protein: CASSPTRGSLEGGAEAFF; CDR3 DNA: TGTGCCAGCAGCCCAACCCGGGGCAGTTTGGAAGGTGGCGCTGAAGCTTTCTTT
D gene: -; V gene: TRBV28; J gene: TRBJ2-7; clone size: -; CDR3 protein: CASSLENWRGEQYF; CDR3 DNA: TGTGCCAGCAGTTTGGAAAATTGGAGGGGCGAGCAGTACTTC
D gene: -; V gene: TRBV30; J gene: TRBJ2-6; clone size: once; CDR3 protein: CAWSVGVTAGANVLTF; CDR3 DNA: TGTGCCTGGAGTGTAGGGGTCACCGCTGGGGCCAACGTCCTGACTTTC
D gene: -; V gene: TRBV5-1; J gene: TRBJ1-1; clone size: -; CDR3 protein: CASSLASEREGTEAFF; CDR3 DNA: TGCGCCAGCAGCTTGGCCAGTGAGAGGGAGGGTACTGAAGCTTTCTTT
D gene: -; V gene: TRBV19; J gene: TRBJ1-2; clone size: -; CDR3 protein: CASSSGGSYGYTF; CDR3 DNA: TGTGCCAGTAGCTCGGGGGGAAGCTATGGCTACACCTTC
D gene: TRBD2; V gene: TRBV7-3; J gene: TRBJ2-2; clone size: -; CDR3 protein: CASSFAGGTGELFF; CDR3 DNA: TGTGCCAGCAGCTTTGCGGGAGGGACCGGGGAGCTGTTTTTT
D gene: TRBD1; V gene: TRBV7-3; J gene: TRBJ2-4; clone size: -; CDR3 protein: CASSPGQGKNIQYF; CDR3 DNA: TGTGCCAGCAGCCCCGGACAGGGAAAAAACATTCAGTACTTC
D gene: -; V gene: TRBV25-1; J gene: TRBJ1-3; clone size: -; CDR3 protein: CASSVAGSGNTIYF; CDR3 DNA: TGTGCCAGCAGTGTGGCAGGGTCTGGAAACACCATATATTTT
D gene: -; V gene: TRBV2; J gene: TRBJ2-2; clone size: once; CDR3 protein: CASSEAGRGTGELFF; CDR3 DNA: TGTGCCAGCAGTGAGGCAGGGAGAGGCACCGGGGAGCTGTTTTTT
D gene: -; V gene: TRBV5-1; J gene: TRBJ2-2; clone size: -; CDR3 protein: CASSREEARLAGELFF; CDR3 DNA: TGCGCCAGCAGCCGCGAGGAGGCCCGGTTGGCCGGGGAGCTGTTTTTT
D gene: -; V gene: TRBV11-1; J gene: TRBJ2-7; clone size: once; CDR3 protein: CASSSTVSDEQYF; CDR3 DNA: TGTGCCAGCAGCTCCACGGTTAGTGACGAGCAGTACTTC
D gene: TRBD1; V gene: TRBV11-2; J gene: TRBJ2-5; clone size: once; CDR3 protein: CASSLLGSAGGKTQYF; CDR3 DNA: TGTGCCAGCAGCTTGCTTGGGTCGGCAGGGGGTAAGACCCAGTACTTC
D gene: -; V gene: TRBV5-4; J gene: TRBJ2-7; clone size: -; CDR3 protein: CASSLSGHSSYEQYF; CDR3 DNA: TGTGCCAGCAGCTTGTCCGGACATAGCTCCTACGAGCAGTACTTC